This TCR beta chain was captured by sequencing in a study of T cell responses to AZD1222 COVID-19 vaccine. The CDR3 has 15 residues. V lost 5 bases and J lost 8, with 18 bases in between. The germline V gene encodes CDR1 SEHNR and CDR2 FQNEAQ (reference sequence). Notes on the study in general: Researchers report vaccine-associated CD4 TCRs spanning spike, with dominance at 160-218 and 743-854. Clonal diversity may have been underestimated in mostly white British donors.

TCRdb keeps only in-frame clones here, not all; method: immunoSEQ multiplex PCR. The table lists roughly 170,000 clones, roughly 92% of them singletons. Points on this clone: Its matching antigen is unknown.

Source: peripheral blood, taken 28 days after the second AZD1222 dose. The sequence was collected from an adult who received the AZD1222 COVID-19 vaccine. J is TRBJ1-4 and V is TRBV7-9; tentative D call: TRBD1 (5 bases). CDR3: CASSHDARDGEKLFF. In nucleotides, the CDR3 is TGTGCCAGCAGCCACGATGCCCGGGACGGGGAAAAACTGTTTTTT.